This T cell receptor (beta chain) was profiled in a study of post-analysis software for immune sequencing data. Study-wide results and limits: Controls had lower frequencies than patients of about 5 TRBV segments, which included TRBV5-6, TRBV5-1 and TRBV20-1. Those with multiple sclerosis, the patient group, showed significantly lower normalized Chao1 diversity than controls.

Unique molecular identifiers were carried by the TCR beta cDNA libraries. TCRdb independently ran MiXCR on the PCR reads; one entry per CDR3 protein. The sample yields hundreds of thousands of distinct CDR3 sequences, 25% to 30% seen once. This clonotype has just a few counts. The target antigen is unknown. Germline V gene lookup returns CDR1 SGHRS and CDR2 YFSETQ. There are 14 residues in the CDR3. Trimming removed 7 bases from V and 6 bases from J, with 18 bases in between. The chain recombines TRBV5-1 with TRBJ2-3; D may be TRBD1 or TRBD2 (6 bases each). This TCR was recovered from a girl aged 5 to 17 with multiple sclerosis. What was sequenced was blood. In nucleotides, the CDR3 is TGCGCCAGCGGCTGGACAGCCCGGGAGGATACGCAGTATTTT. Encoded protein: CASGWTAREDTQYF. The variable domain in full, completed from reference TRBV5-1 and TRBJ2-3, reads KAGVTQTPRYLIKTRGQQVTLSCSPISGHRSVSWYQQTPGQGLQFLFEYFSETQRNKGNFPGRFSGRQFSNSRSEMNVSTLELGDSALYLCASGWTAREDTQYFGPGTRLTVL.